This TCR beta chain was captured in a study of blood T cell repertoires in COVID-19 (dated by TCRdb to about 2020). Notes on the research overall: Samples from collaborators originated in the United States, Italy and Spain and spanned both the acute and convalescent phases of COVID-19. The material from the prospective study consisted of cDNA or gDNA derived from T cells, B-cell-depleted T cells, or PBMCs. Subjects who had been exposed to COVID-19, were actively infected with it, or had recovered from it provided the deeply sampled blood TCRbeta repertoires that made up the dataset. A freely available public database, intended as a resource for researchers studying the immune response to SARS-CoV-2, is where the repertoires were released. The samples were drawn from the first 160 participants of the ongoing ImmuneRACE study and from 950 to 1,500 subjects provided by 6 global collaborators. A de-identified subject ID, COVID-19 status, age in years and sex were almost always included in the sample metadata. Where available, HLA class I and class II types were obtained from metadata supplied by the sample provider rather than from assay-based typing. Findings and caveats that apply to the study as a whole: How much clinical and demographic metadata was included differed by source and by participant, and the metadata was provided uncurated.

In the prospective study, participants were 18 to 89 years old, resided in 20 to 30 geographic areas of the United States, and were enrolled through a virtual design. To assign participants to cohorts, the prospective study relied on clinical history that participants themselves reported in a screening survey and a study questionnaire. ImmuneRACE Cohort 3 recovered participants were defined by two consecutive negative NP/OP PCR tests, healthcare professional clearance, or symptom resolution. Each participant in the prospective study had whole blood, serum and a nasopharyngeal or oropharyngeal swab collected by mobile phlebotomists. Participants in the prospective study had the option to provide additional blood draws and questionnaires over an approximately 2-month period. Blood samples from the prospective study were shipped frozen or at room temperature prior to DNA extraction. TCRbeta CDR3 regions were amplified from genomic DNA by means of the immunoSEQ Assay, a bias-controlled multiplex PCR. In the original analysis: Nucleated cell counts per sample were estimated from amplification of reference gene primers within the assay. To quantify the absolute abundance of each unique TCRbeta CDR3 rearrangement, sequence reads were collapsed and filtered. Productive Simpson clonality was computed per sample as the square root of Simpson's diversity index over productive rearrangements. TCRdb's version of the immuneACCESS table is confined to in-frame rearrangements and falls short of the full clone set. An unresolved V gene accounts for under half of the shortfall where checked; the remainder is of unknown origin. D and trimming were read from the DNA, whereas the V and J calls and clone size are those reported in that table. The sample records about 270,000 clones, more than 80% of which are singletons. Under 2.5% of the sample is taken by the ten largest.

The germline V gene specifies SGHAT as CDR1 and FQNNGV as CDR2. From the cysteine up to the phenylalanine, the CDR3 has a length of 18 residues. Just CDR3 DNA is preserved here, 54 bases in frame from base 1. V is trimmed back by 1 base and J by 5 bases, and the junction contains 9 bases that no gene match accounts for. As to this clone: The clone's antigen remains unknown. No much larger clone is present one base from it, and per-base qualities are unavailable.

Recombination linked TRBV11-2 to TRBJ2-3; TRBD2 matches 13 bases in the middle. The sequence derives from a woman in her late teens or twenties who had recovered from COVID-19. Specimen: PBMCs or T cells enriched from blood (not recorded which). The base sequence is TGTGCCAGCAGCTTAGGGGGTGGACTAGCGGGGGATGGAGATACGCAGTATTTT. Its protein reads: CASSLGGGLAGDGDTQYF.